This T cell receptor (beta chain) was recorded in a study of cytomegalovirus exposure and HLA in healthy donors. Broader study findings: Cytomegalovirus status was reportedly diagnosed by the classifier with high sensitivity and specificity. The study assumed roughly uniform donor sequencing depth for presence/absence analyses. According to an earlier analysis, most TCR beta V segments yielded productive rearrangements about 87% or about 30% of the time. Overall, approximately 150 TCR beta chains were annotated as cytomegalovirus-associated.

Trimming pared 5 bases from V and 1 base from J, leaving 15 bases between. The CDR3 runs 15 residues. Germline V gene data show CDR1 as SGHTA and CDR2 as FQGNSA. As concerns this clone: The target antigen is unknown.

The PCR had 60 Vbeta and 13 Jbeta primers. Profiling relied on immunoSEQ multiplex PCR, and the TCRdb table lists in-frame clones only, not all of them. The repertoire has about 160,000 clones, approximately 80% of them found once; the top ten carry roughly 6.2%. The clonotype originates from a male donor in good health and CMV-seropositive. The chain recombines TRBV7-2 with TRBJ2-7, with D tentatively TRBD1 (7 bases). The sequenced sample was PBMCs. CDR3 protein: CASSTSRDSSYEQYF. The CDR3 coding sequence is TGTGCCAGCAGCACTAGCCGGGACAGTTCCTACGAGCAGTACTTC. Full variable domain (missing parts from reference TRBV7-2 and TRBJ2-7): GAGVSQSPSNKVTEKGKDVELRCDPISGHTALYWYRQSLGQGLEFLIYFQGNSAPDKSGLPSDRFSAERTGGSVSTLTIQRTQQEDSAVYLCASSTSRDSSYEQYFGPGTRLTVT.